The clone carrying this TCR beta chain appeared many times. These data are taken from a study of regulatory T cells in long-lasting Graves disease. Trimming at V came to 10 bases and at J to 2 bases, leaving 8 bases not matched to a gene. The germline CDR1 and CDR2 sequences are SNHLY and FYNNEI. The CDR3 consists of 14 residues. Researchers made TCR beta libraries by using iRepertoire HTBI primers and running Arm-PCR on CDR3 regions. Using its own MiXCR run on the multiplex PCR reads, TCRdb lists one record per CDR3 protein. This sample yields over 450,000 distinct CDR3 sequences, of which 12% are seen a single time; about 8.9% belongs to the top ten. Time point in this sample: newly diagnosed GD, antithyroid drugs for less than 3 months. Extracted PBMC RNA gave rise to the TCR library. This sample also appeared in a second study, on T cells in Graves' hyperthyroidism and ophthalmopathy.

Specimen: peripheral blood mononuclear cells (PBMCs), collected at new diagnosis, from a patient treated with antithyroid drugs. The clonotype was recovered from a woman aged 25 to 39 with Graves disease. V and J are TRBV2 and TRBJ1-5; 7 positions match TRBD1. This CDR3 is CATRDSDGNQPQHF. Here the CDR3 DNA reads TGTGCCACTCGGGACAGTGATGGCAATCAGCCCCAGCATTTT.